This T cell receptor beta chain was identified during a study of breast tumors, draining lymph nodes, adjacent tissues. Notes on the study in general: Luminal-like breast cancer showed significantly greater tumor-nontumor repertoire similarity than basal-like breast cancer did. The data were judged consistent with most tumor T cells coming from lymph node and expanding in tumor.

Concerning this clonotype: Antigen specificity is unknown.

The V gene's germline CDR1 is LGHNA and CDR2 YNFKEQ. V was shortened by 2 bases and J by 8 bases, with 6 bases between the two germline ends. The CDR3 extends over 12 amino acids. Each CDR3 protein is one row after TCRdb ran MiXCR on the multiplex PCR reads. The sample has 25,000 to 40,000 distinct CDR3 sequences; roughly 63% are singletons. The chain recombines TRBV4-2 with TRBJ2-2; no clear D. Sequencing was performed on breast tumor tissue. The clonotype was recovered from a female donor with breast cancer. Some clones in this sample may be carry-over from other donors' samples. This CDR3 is CASSQLTGELFF. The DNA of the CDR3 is TGTGCCAGCAGCCAACTTACAGGGGAGCTGTTTTTT.